This T cell receptor beta chain was sequenced during a study of regulatory T cells in long-lasting Graves disease. Study in general: For under 3 months, newly diagnosed Graves' patients had been taking antithyroid drugs.

Details on this clonotype: What it binds is unknown. One end of the junction does not line up with germline, which may come from a read error.

Study conclusions and caveats: There were preferences for TRBV28, TRBJ1-2 and TRBJ2-5 in persistent disease.

The CDR3 sequence is 15 residues long. Germline assignment: CDR1 SQVTM and CDR2 ANQGSEA. Sequencing libraries for TCR beta were prepared with iRepertoire HTBI primers and Arm-PCR of CDR3 regions. TCRdb recomputed calls from the multiplex PCR reads with MiXCR, one row per CDR3 protein. The sample includes around 450,000 distinct CDR3 sequences, 16% of them seen just once. Time point indicated: newly diagnosed GD, antithyroid drugs for less than 3 months. With RNA extracted from PBMCs as input, the TCR library was made. These data also formed part of another study, on T cells in Graves' hyperthyroidism and ophthalmopathy. That publication notes: Also found in blood were most expanded thyroid clonotypes above 0.001.

V and J are TRBV29-1 and TRBJ2-7; 9 bases agree with TRBD1. The TCR originated in a middle-aged man with Graves disease. The sequenced sample was peripheral blood mononuclear cells (PBMCs), obtained at new diagnosis, from a patient treated with antithyroid drugs. Written as DNA, the CDR3 is TGCGGCGTTGAAGCACCGGGACAGGGATTGCTCGAGCAGTACTTC. Translation gives CGVEAPGQGLLEQYF.